This record concerns one TCR beta chain sequence. The record originates from a study of glioma-infiltrating T cells after dendritic cell vaccination. The wider study: The vaccine used monocyte-derived dendritic cells pulsed overnight with autologous tumor lysate. Patients received three intradermal dendritic cell vaccine injections at biweekly intervals.

Libraries were prepared by immunoSEQ multiplex PCR; TCRdb keeps only in-frame clonotypes and omits some of them. The table lists about 64,000 clones, 82% of them singletons. This CDR3 spans 15 amino acids. The V and J ends lost 1 base and 4 bases respectively, with 13 bases between them. Germline values: CDR1 GTSNPN, CDR2 SVGIG (reference sequence). The clonotype was recovered from a human donor with glioblastoma. The sequencing used blood, collected before dendritic cell vaccination. The chain combines TRBV30 with TRBJ2-2; D is possibly TRBD1 (5 bases). Here the CDR3 reads CAWSGGRVGTGELFF. The CDR3 nucleotides read TGTGCCTGGAGTGGGGGCAGGGTGGGCACCGGGGAGCTGTTTTTT.